One sample yielded the 15 T cell receptor beta chains listed below, sequenced in a study of blood T cells in healthy people across ages. Using a J-beta primer mix together with a sample-barcoded 5' primer, a second PCR was run for roughly 6 to 12 cycles. TCRdb analysed the 5' RACE reads with MiXCR anew, one entry per CDR3 protein. The sample shows under 1,000,000 distinct CDR3 sequences, around 36% of them seen only once. The specimen was blood. These receptors originate from a man aged 18-30 years in good health.

V usage is TRBV7-6 and J usage is TRBJ1-1, with D perhaps matching TRBD1 (6 bases). Trimming left V 5 bases short and J 5 bases short, with 12 bases between. The CDR3 covers 13 residues. CDR1 is SGHVS and CDR2 is FNYEAQ in the germline V gene. The CDR3 loop is CASSVGGQTEAFF. In DNA form, the CDR3 reads TGTGCCAGCAGCGTAGGAGGACAGACTGAAGCTTTCTTT. Combining the CDR3 with reference TRBV7-6 and TRBJ1-1 gives the whole variable domain GAGVSQSPRYKVTKRGQDVALRCDPISGHVSLYWYRQALGQGPEFLTYFNYEAQQDKSGLPNDRFSAERPEGSISTLTIQRTEQRDSAMYRCASSVGGQTEAFFGQGTRLTVV.

This clonotype came up a few times. V usage is TRBV12-3 or TRBV12-4 and J usage is TRBJ2-7, with a weak D call TRBD1 (5 bases). The CDR3 contains 13 residues. The V and J ends lost 3 bases and 3 bases respectively, with 9 bases between them. The CDR3 loop reads CASSLTESYEQYF. The CDR3 coding sequence is TGTGCCAGCAGTTTGACAGAAAGCTACGAGCAGTACTTC.

This clonotype showed up many times. The J gene is TRBJ1-2, the V gene TRBV29-1; D perhaps matches TRBD1 (6 bases). Per the germline V gene, CDR1 is SQVTM and CDR2 is ANQGSEA. Trimming took 3 bases from V and 0 from J, leaving 14 bases between them. This CDR3 is built from 15 residues. For the CDR3, the DNA is TGCAGCGTTGAGAATCGGGACACCTCTAACTATGGCTACACCTTC. It specifies CSVENRDTSNYGYTF.

A note on this clonotype: Mismatch with germline at one junction end may stem from a read error. This chain uses TRBV4-2 with TRBJ2-1; D gene unclear. Germline V lookup: CDR1 LGHNA, CDR2 YNFKEQ. This CDR3 contains 12 residues. For the CDR3, the DNA is TGTGCCGGCAGCCTTTCAGACGACGAGCAGTTCTTC. Its translation: CAGSLSDDEQFF.

The genes are TRBV7-2 and TRBJ2-7; D is perhaps TRBD2 (6 bases). Germline V CDR1 and CDR2: SGHTA, FQGNSA. The CDR3 consists of 16 residues. Trimming cost V 2 bases and J 3 bases, with 17 bases left between them. The chain's CDR3 is CASSLPGGSFGYEQYF. CDR3 bases: TGTGCCAGCAGCTTACCTGGGGGGTCCTTCGGCTACGAGCAGTACTTC.

This clonotype was found many times. The chain's CDR3 is CASSYRTYEQYF. CDR3 coding DNA: TGTGCCAGCAGTTACCGGACCTACGAGCAGTACTTC. The chain combines TRBV6-6 with TRBJ2-7; no firm D call. V was pared by 2 bases and J by 2 bases, with 4 bases between. Germline-derived CDR1 and CDR2 are MNHNY and SVGAGI (reference sequence). This CDR3 comprises 12 residues.

CDR3 sequence reads: CASSEGLAGRHTDTQYF. The CDR3 DNA reads TGTGCCAGCAGTGAAGGACTAGCGGGAAGACACACAGATACGCAGTATTTT. The rearrangement joins TRBV2 to TRBJ2-3; 11 bases match TRBD2. Germline V gene lookup returns CDR1 SNHLY and CDR2 FYNNEI. The CDR3 has 17 amino acids. The trim removed 1 base at V and 2 bases at J, leaving 5 bases unmatched.

This clonotype has just a few counts. The DNA of the CDR3 is TGTGCCTGGAGTGTAACGTCCTTCGCATACGAGCAGTACTTC. Translating gives CAWSVTSFAYEQYF. V and J are TRBV30 and TRBJ2-7; unclear D gene. Per germline, CDR1 GTSNPN and CDR2 SVGIG (reference sequence). This CDR3 has 14 residues. V lost 0 bases to trimming and J lost 4 bases, with 13 bases between them.

This clonotype came up many times. The rearrangement links TRBV7-2 to TRBJ2-4; a weak D match, TRBD1 (6 bases). The CDR3 has 14 residues. Deletions cut 3 bases from V and 1 base from J, with 7 bases between. From germline, CDR1 is SGHTA and CDR2 FQGNSA. CDR3 amino acids: CASSLDSAKNIQYF. The CDR3 DNA follows: TGTGCCAGCAGCTTGGACAGCGCCAAAAACATTCAGTACTTC.

This chain connects TRBV6-1 to TRBJ2-6, with D uncertain. Trimming removed 6 bases at V and 9 bases at J, with 6 bases between. Germline V gives CDR1 MNHNS, CDR2 SASEGT. The CDR3 contains 11 residues. CDR3 amino acids: CASSFGNVLTF. CDR3 nucleotides: TGTGCCAGCAGCTTTGGCAACGTCCTGACTTTC.

The rearrangement joins TRBV2 to TRBJ2-5, with TRBD1 identical over 7 bases. The V gene's germline CDR1 is SNHLY and CDR2 FYNNEI. V was pared by 6 bases and J by 4 bases, with 8 bases of the junction left unmatched. The CDR3 runs 14 residues. The CDR3 spells CASSERGPAETQYF. DNA of the CDR3: TGTGCCAGCAGCGAGAGGGGGCCTGCAGAGACCCAGTACTTC.

This clonotype has a handful of counts. The genes are TRBV20-1 and TRBJ2-5, with D perhaps TRBD2 (5 bases). Between the trimmed V and J ends, which lost 3 bases and 3 bases, there was a span of 11 bases. Germline lookup yields CDR1 DFQATT and CDR2 SNEGSKA (reference sequence). The CDR3 length is 13 residues. CDR3 sequence: CSARKAGEETQYF. CDR3 nucleotides: TGCAGTGCTAGGAAGGCCGGGGAAGAGACCCAGTACTTC.

This clonotype has more than one count but fewer than ten. The CDR3 loop reads CASSLPLAEAFF. The CDR3 region has the DNA TGTGCCAGCAGTTTACCCTTGGCTGAAGCTTTCTTT. The chain joins TRBV28 to TRBJ1-1, with D uncertain. CDR1 MDHEN and CDR2 SYDVKM come from the germline V gene. This CDR3 is built from 12 residues. V shed 2 bases and J shed 6 bases, with 7 bases lying between them.

The gene calls are TRBV7-2 and TRBJ2-7; 8 positions agree with TRBD2. J was trimmed by 2 bases and V by 4 bases; bases with no gene match: 13. Germline values: CDR1 SGHTA, CDR2 FQGNSA. CDR3 size: 17 residues. CDR3 sequence: CASSSGLAPVFPYEQYF. CDR3 DNA: TGTGCCAGCAGCTCCGGACTAGCTCCCGTTTTCCCCTACGAGCAGTACTTC.

The rearrangement joins TRBV20-1 to TRBJ2-7; maybe TRBD1 (5 bases). Trimming took 1 base from V and 1 from J, leaving 20 bases between them. The CDR3 runs to 17 residues. Germline V lookup: CDR1 DFQATT, CDR2 SNEGSKA (reference sequence). The CDR3 sequence is CSARAPIDSEWSYEQYF. In DNA, the CDR3 is TGCAGTGCTAGAGCCCCGATTGACAGTGAGTGGTCCTACGAGCAGTACTTC.